Below, 17 T cell receptor beta chains from the same sample are listed, as sequenced in a study of T cells after yellow fever vaccination. MiXCR, run by TCRdb on the 5' RACE reads, gives a single entry per CDR3 protein. This table has hundreds of thousands of distinct CDR3 sequences, under 7.5% appearing once. The sample consisted of PBMCs, taken 5 days after the yellow fever booster vaccination. Source of these receptors: a man younger than 45 who received the YFV17D yellow fever vaccine.

This clonotype occurred a few times. The chain carries TRBV6-2 or TRBV6-3 and TRBJ2-1; TRBD2 matches 16 bases. Trimming cost V 0 bases and J 6 bases; bases outside gene matches: 5. The CDR3 contains 18 residues. Germline V CDR1 and CDR2: MNHEY, SVGEGT. CDR3 coding DNA: TGTGCCAGCAGTTACTCATGGGGACTAGCGGGAGGGCCCAATGAGCAGTTCTTC. It codes for CASSYSWGLAGGPNEQFF.

This clonotype was seen more than once but under ten times. The rearrangement uses TRBV12-3 or TRBV12-4 and TRBJ1-3; 8 nucleotides agree with TRBD1. The CDR3 has 14 residues. V was pared by 7 bases and J by 1 base, with 3 bases of the junction left unmatched. CDR3 sequence: CASKQGVSGNTIYF. The CDR3, as DNA: TGTGCCAGCAAACAGGGGGTTTCTGGAAACACCATATATTTT.

The J gene is TRBJ2-1, the V gene TRBV15; 7 nucleotides align to TRBD2. The CDR3 loop spans 13 amino acids. The trim removed 9 bases at V and 6 bases at J, leaving 8 bases unmatched. Per germline, CDR1 LNHNV and CDR2 YYDKDF (reference sequence). The CDR3 DNA follows: TGTGCCACTACTATGTGGGGGGGCAATGAGCAGTTCTTC. Translated, it gives CATTMWGGNEQFF.

This clonotype turned up a few times. V gene TRBV20-1 combines with J gene TRBJ2-7; a weak D match, TRBD1 (5 bases). The CDR3 loop spans 12 amino acids. Trimming cost V 7 bases and J 1 base, with 11 bases left between them. Germline V gives CDR1 DFQATT, CDR2 SNEGSKA (reference sequence). The CDR3 DNA is TGCAGTGGCGGACAATCGTCCTACGAGCAGTACTTC. It is translated as CSGGQSSYEQYF.

With respect to this clonotype: This may come from a read error, since a much larger clone is one base off. The gene calls are TRBV10-3 and TRBJ2-3; D may match TRBD1 or TRBD2 (6 bases each). Germline loops: CDR1 ENHRY, CDR2 SYGVKD. The CDR3 is 13 residues long. V dropped 10 bases and J dropped 3 bases, with 14 bases sitting between them. CDR3 amino acids: CATKGGGTDTQYF. DNA for the CDR3: TGTGCCACAAAGGGGGGCGGAACAGATACGCAGTATTTT.

This clonotype came up a few times. This chain uses TRBV10-3 with TRBJ2-1, with D uncertain. Germline V gene lookup returns CDR1 ENHRY and CDR2 SYGVKD. The ends were cut back, 2 bases at V and 9 bases at J, with 8 bases in the middle. This CDR3 comprises 12 residues. CDR3 DNA sequence: TGTGCCATCAGTGAGGGGCTAAGTGAGCAGTTCTTC. Amino acids: CAISEGLSEQFF.

This chain connects TRBV20-1 to TRBJ2-2; 7 bases map to TRBD2. Germline V CDR1 and CDR2: DFQATT, SNEGSKA (reference sequence). The V and J ends lost 4 bases and 0 bases, in that order; junction bases with no gene match: 5. This CDR3 comprises 15 residues. The CDR3 DNA reads TGCAGTGCTACCCAGCGGGGAACGAACACCGGGGAGCTGTTTTTT. Protein: CSATQRGTNTGELFF.

The chain has TRBV7-2 and TRBJ2-1, with 8 bases identical to TRBD2. Germline lookup yields CDR1 SGHTA and CDR2 FQGNSA. The CDR3 has 14 residues. The junction had 11 bases not matched to a gene; V was cut back by 1 base and J by 15 bases. The CDR3 sequence is CASSLGSPGTRLFF. In nucleotides, the CDR3 is TGTGCCAGCAGCTTAGGGAGTCCCGGGACTAGACTGTTCTTC.

This clonotype has just a few counts. This chain uses TRBV5-5 with TRBJ2-7; 9 bases are shared with TRBD1. The junction had 12 bases not matched to a gene; V was cut back by 4 bases and J by 4 bases. Looked up from germline, CDR1 is SGHKS and CDR2 is YYEKEE (reference sequence). The CDR3 length is 16 residues. The CDR3 DNA follows: TGTGCCAGCAGCCCGGAACCGGGACAGGGCTGGTACGAGCAGTACTTC. Its protein is CASSPEPGQGWYEQYF.

This clonotype appeared a few times. The chain recombines TRBV7-2 with TRBJ1-1; D is unclear. Germline-derived CDR1 and CDR2 are SGHTA and FQGNSA. The CDR3 spans 16 residues. V dropped 5 bases and J dropped 5 bases, with 21 bases sitting between them. CDR3 DNA: TGTGCCAGCAGCCCGATGCGTCGTAGTGGTCGAACTGAAGCTTTCTTT. Translating gives CASSPMRRSGRTEAFF.

Many counts were recorded for this clonotype. V usage is TRBV4-3 and J usage is TRBJ2-1; D is unclear. The V gene's germline CDR1 is LGHNA and CDR2 YSLEER. Trimming took off 3 bases at V and 2 bases at J, with 11 bases between the two ends. This CDR3 is 15 amino acids long. CDR3 protein: CASSQGSQTYNEQFF. Written as DNA, the CDR3 is TGCGCCAGCAGCCAGGGGTCCCAAACCTACAATGAGCAGTTCTTC.

The chain links TRBV20-1 to TRBJ2-1; D may match TRBD1 or TRBD2 (5 bases each). CDR1 is DFQATT and CDR2 is SNEGSKA in the germline V gene (reference sequence). The CDR3 contains 12 residues. Trimming pared 7 bases from V and 8 bases from J, leaving 15 bases between. The CDR3 DNA sequence: TGCAGTGTGGGGCGGGCGTCGGATGAGCAGTTCTTC. Protein: CSVGRASDEQFF.

This clonotype was found a few times. V usage is TRBV10-3 and J usage is TRBJ2-1; 11 positions agree with TRBD2. The CDR3 spans 16 residues. CDR1 is ENHRY and CDR2 is SYGVKD in the germline V gene. Trimming cost V 8 bases and J 6 bases; bases outside gene matches: 12. The CDR3 region is CAIGGGLAVFGNEQFF. The CDR3 DNA reads as TGTGCCATCGGGGGGGGACTAGCGGTCTTCGGCAATGAGCAGTTCTTC.

This clonotype has more than one count but fewer than ten. This rearrangement joins TRBV12-3 or TRBV12-4 to TRBJ2-7; D may be TRBD2 (6 bases). V was cut by 3 bases and J by 2 bases, with 11 bases left in between. This CDR3 has 14 amino acids. CDR3 in amino acids: CASSLAGRPYEQYF. Written as DNA, the CDR3 is TGTGCCAGCAGTTTGGCAGGGAGGCCCTACGAGCAGTACTTC.

In this sample, this clonotype turned up a few times. The CDR3 loop is CASRQGGTKSTDTQYF. The CDR3 nucleotides read TGTGCCAGCAGGCAGGGAGGGACAAAAAGCACAGATACGCAGTATTTT. V usage is TRBV7-2 and J usage is TRBJ2-3, with D possibly being TRBD2 (7 bases). The CDR3 has 16 residues. Germline lookup yields CDR1 SGHTA and CDR2 FQGNSA. V dropped 6 bases and J dropped 0 bases, with 16 bases sitting between them.

This clonotype has more than one count but fewer than ten. V and J are TRBV27 and TRBJ2-4, with a weak D call TRBD2 (5 bases). This CDR3 region has 12 residues. V shed 5 bases and J shed 8 bases, with 10 bases lying between them. Looked up from germline, CDR1 is MNHEY and CDR2 is SMNVEV (reference sequence). The CDR3 here is CASSGGGDIQYF. The CDR3 coding sequence is TGTGCCAGCAGTGGAGGTGGGGACATTCAGTACTTC.

A few counts support this clonotype. This chain connects TRBV29-1 to TRBJ1-5, with D possibly TRBD1 on 5 matching bases. The CDR3 consists of 13 residues. Trimming shortened V by 4 bases and J by 4 bases, and 11 bases separated the two germline ends. Germline V lookup: CDR1 SQVTM, CDR2 ANQGSEA. CDR3 protein: CSVADGGNQPQHF. In DNA form, the CDR3 reads TGCAGCGTTGCGGACGGGGGAAATCAGCCCCAGCATTTT.